Described below is a single TCR beta chain sequence and its context. As handled by the study authors: The assay estimated nucleated cells by amplifying reference gene primers. Only in-frame clones appear in the TCRdb table, and some are missing; sequencing was by immunoSEQ multiplex PCR. Clone size and the V and J calls come from that table; the DNA yielded D and trimming. In the table there are some 220,000 clones, 65% to 85% of which are singletons. The data originate from a study of blood T cell repertoires in COVID-19. Study summary: The United States, Italy and Spain provided the acute and convalescent COVID-19 samples. From T cells, B-cell-depleted T cells, or PBMCs came the material, which was cDNA or gDNA.

The V gene's germline CDR1 is SGDLS and CDR2 YYNGEE. This CDR3 contains 13 residues. Trimming removed 4 bases from V and 5 bases from J; junction bases left unmatched: 4. Sequencing was done on a sample of peripheral blood. This TCR came from a woman aged 55 to 70 with acute or convalescent COVID-19. This rearrangement joins TRBV9 to TRBJ2-5; 8 bases line up with TRBD1. CDR3 region: CASSPRDRETQYF. CDR3 DNA sequence: TGTGCCAGCAGCCCCCGGGACAGGGAGACCCAGTACTTC.